This TCR beta chain was captured by sequencing in a study of T cells in women clearing cervical HPV infection. Findings and limits, study-wide: A classifier using richness and V gene abundances reached an AUC of around 0.81. Associations may precede or follow infection; HPV-specific or memory T cells were not isolated.

TCRdb's copy holds only in-frame clones and misses some; the assay was immunoSEQ multiplex PCR. Its listing shows roughly 24,000 clones. This CDR3 region has 16 residues. J lost 5 bases, V lost 0 bases, and 9 bases had no gene match. Germline CDR1 SGDLS, CDR2 YYNGEE. Notes on this clone: The target antigen is unknown. From the germline J gene comes the end of the CDR3, since the read stops 3 residues before it.

The TCR was taken from a woman aged 18 to 75 with a cervical HPV16 infection that either progressed to CIN3+ or cleared (not recorded which). Material for sequencing was blood buffy coat. This chain connects TRBV9 to TRBJ2-3, with TRBD2 matching 7 bases. CDR3 DNA (partial): TGTGCCAGCAGCGTAGCCTCAGCGGGAATGAAAGATACG. Protein: CASSVASAGMKDT. The whole CDR3 region reads CASSVASAGMKDTQYF.